This T cell receptor (beta chain) stems from a study of T cells in Graves' hyperthyroidism and ophthalmopathy. Exclusion of patients followed from uncontrolled infection, other autoimmune disease, pregnancy or lactation. Fresh peripheral blood, about 9.6 ml, yielded the PBMCs. This clonotype was recorded many times. Its antigen is not identified. Using RNA transcripts as the source, TCR beta CDR3 regions were amplified. During a first-round RT-PCR of the TCR CDR3, the HTBI primer set was used. TCRdb called the multiplex PCR reads again in MiXCR, with one record for every CDR3 protein. The sample has 370,000 or so distinct CDR3 sequences; roughly 14% are singletons. General study results and limits: A model built on 13 V-J features separated ophthalmopathy from stable hyperthyroidism.

The CDR3 has 13 residues. With V trimmed by 4 bases and J by 11 bases, 4 bases remained unmatched. The germline V gene has CDR1 LGHDT and CDR2 YNNKEL (reference sequence). The source material was blood. This chain links TRBV3-1 with TRBJ2-1, with 11 nucleotides matching TRBD1. This sequence originates from a woman aged 18-29 years with Graves' hyperthyroidism that later progressed to Graves' ophthalmopathy. The CDR3 here is CASSPRDRGKQFF. CDR3 DNA: TGTGCCAGCAGCCCTCGGGACAGGGGGAAGCAGTTCTTC.